One sample yielded the 14 T cell receptor beta chains listed below, sequenced in a study of blood T cells in healthy people across ages. The use of a sample-barcoded 5' primer and a J-beta primer mix characterized a second PCR of about 7 to 12 cycles. TCRdb reprocessed the 5' RACE reads with MiXCR, giving one entry per CDR3 protein. The data hold around 900,000 distinct CDR3 sequences, with 25% to 35% observed a single time. Sequenced material: blood. These receptors were obtained from a woman over 75 in good health.

The chain is built from TRBV7-9 and TRBJ1-1; weak D call: TRBD1 (5 bases). Germline values: CDR1 SEHNR, CDR2 FQNEAQ (reference sequence). Trimming removed 4 bases from V and 6 bases from J, with 15 bases in between. This CDR3 has 14 amino acids. The CDR3 coding sequence is TGTGCCAGCAGCTGGTCAGGGTCAAAGGCTGAAGCTTTCTTT. Protein product: CASSWSGSKAEAFF.

This clonotype was seen only a few times. The chain couples TRBV18 to TRBJ2-1; D is perhaps TRBD1 (6 bases). The CDR3 length is 17 residues. From germline, CDR1 is KGHSH and CDR2 LQKENI. The V end was cut by 3 bases, the J end by 0 bases, with 15 bases between. CDR3 protein: CASSPTDRQSSYNEQFF. The CDR3 DNA is TGTGCCAGCTCACCTACTGACAGGCAGAGCTCCTACAATGAGCAGTTCTTC.

Ten or more counts support this clonotype. CDR3 loop: CATSRGTDTQYF. CDR3 coding DNA: TGTGCCACCAGCAGAGGCACAGATACGCAGTATTTT. This rearrangement joins TRBV15 to TRBJ2-3; the D is unclear. Per germline, CDR1 LNHNV and CDR2 YYDKDF (reference sequence). This CDR3 has 12 residues. Trimming stripped 1 base from V and 1 base from J, with 0 bases between.

The sample holds many counts of this clonotype. The gene calls are TRBV20-1 and TRBJ2-1; possible D gene TRBD2, 6 bases. The germline gives CDR1 DFQATT, CDR2 SNEGSKA (reference sequence). This CDR3 has 16 residues. V shed 1 base and J shed 0 bases, with 13 bases lying between them. In DNA, the CDR3 is TGCAGTGCTAGAGGTAGACTAGGGAGCTCCTACAATGAGCAGTTCTTC. Translated, it gives CSARGRLGSSYNEQFF.

This clonotype was observed at least ten times. The chain uses TRBV3-1 and TRBJ2-5; 9 bases are shared with TRBD2. V lost 6 bases to trimming and J lost 2 bases; unmatched junction nucleotides: 4. The CDR3 contains 14 residues. Germline V gene lookup returns CDR1 LGHDT and CDR2 YNNKEL (reference sequence). The CDR3: CASRAGGRQETQYF. The CDR3 DNA sequence: TGTGCCAGCAGGGCGGGGGGGAGACAAGAGACCCAGTACTTC.

In this sample, this clonotype turned up many times. The rearrangement links TRBV27 to TRBJ2-3; no reliable D call. CDR1 and CDR2 (germline): MNHEY, SMNVEV (reference sequence). The CDR3 spans 14 residues. V was pared by 3 bases and J by 2 bases, with 9 bases between. CDR3 sequence: CASSLSRHTDTQYF. The DNA of the CDR3 is TGTGCCAGCAGTTTGAGTAGGCACACAGATACGCAGTATTTT.

This clonotype appeared many times. The V call is TRBV20-1, the J call TRBJ2-3; 7 bases fit TRBD1. The CDR3 covers 16 residues. Per germline, CDR1 DFQATT and CDR2 SNEGSKA (reference sequence). V lost 3 bases and J lost 2; bases outside the gene matches: 11. In DNA form, the CDR3 reads TGCAGTGCTAGTAGGACAGGTCTACGTTTCACAGATACGCAGTATTTT. Translation gives CSASRTGLRFTDTQYF.

J is TRBJ2-1 and V is TRBV18, with D perhaps matching TRBD2 (6 bases). Trimming pared 3 bases from V and 6 bases from J, leaving 12 bases between. This CDR3 spans 14 amino acids. Germline lookup yields CDR1 KGHSH and CDR2 LQKENI. The CDR3 loop reads CASSPGGLSNEQFF. The CDR3 nucleotides read TGTGCCAGCTCACCTGGGGGACTCTCCAATGAGCAGTTCTTC.

There are many counts of this clonotype. J is TRBJ2-1 and V is TRBV7-8, with D maybe TRBD2 (5 bases). The germline V gene has CDR1 SGHVS and CDR2 FQNEAQ. This CDR3 is 12 amino acids long. The V end was cut by 1 base, the J end by 9 bases, with 7 bases between. In DNA form, the CDR3 reads TGTGCCAGCAGCTTAGGGGCGGGTGAGCAGTTCTTC. Translated, it gives CASSLGAGEQFF.

Turning to this clonotype: The junction differs from germline at one of its ends, possibly a read error. The chain is built from TRBV10-3 and TRBJ1-2, with 11 bases lining up with TRBD2. The J call may be in error: the DNA end matches TRBJ2-7 better. The CDR3 is 16 residues long. Germline lookup yields CDR1 ENHRY and CDR2 SYGVKD. The CDR3 region has the DNA TGTGCCATCAGAGAATCGACTAGCGGGGCACCCTACGGGCAGTACTTC. Translating gives CAIRESTSGAPYGQYF.

In this sample, this clonotype turned up a few times. The CDR3 reads CAWSRGTYGYTF. For the CDR3, the DNA is TGTGCCTGGAGTCGAGGAACCTATGGCTACACCTTC. The chain recombines TRBV30 with TRBJ1-2; D unresolved. The CDR3 runs 12 residues. Per the germline V gene, CDR1 is GTSNPN and CDR2 is SVGIG (reference sequence). Trimming left V 2 bases short and J 4 bases short, with 8 bases between.

In its sample, this clonotype was seen many times. The CDR3 DNA sequence: TGTGCCAGCAGCTCCCGAGGGACAGGGGTTCATCAGCCCCAGCATTTT. It translates to CASSSRGTGVHQPQHF. The rearrangement links TRBV7-2 to TRBJ1-5; the match to TRBD1 covers 10 bases. The CDR3 loop spans 16 amino acids. V gave up 4 bases and J gave up 5 bases; unmatched junction bases: 8. CDR1 and CDR2 from the germline V gene are SGHTA and FQGNSA.

This clonotype was observed a handful of times. A much larger clone lies one base from this, so it may be a read error. The V gene is TRBV6-2 or TRBV6-3, the J gene TRBJ2-5; the D call may be TRBD1 or TRBD2 (6 bases each). The V end lost 6 bases, the J end lost 11 bases, and 25 bases lay between the germline ends. The CDR3 spans 15 residues. Germline lookup yields CDR1 MNHEY and CDR2 SVGEGT. This chain's CDR3 is CASSHGRGRRGEQYF. The CDR3, as DNA: TGTGCCAGCAGCCACGGTCGGGGGCGCCGTGGTGAGCAGTACTTC.

This clonotype was recorded a few times. This chain links TRBV2 with TRBJ1-2; weak D call: TRBD1 (5 bases). The V gene lost 5 bases and the J gene lost 6 bases, with 16 bases spanning the gap. The germline V gene encodes CDR1 SNHLY and CDR2 FYNNEI. The CDR3 runs to 14 residues. CDR3 protein: CASSLGGVLDGYTF. For the CDR3, the DNA is TGTGCCAGCAGTTTGGGAGGGGTACTGGATGGCTACACCTTC.